These 12 T cell receptor beta chains were sequenced from one sample in a study of T cells in Graves' hyperthyroidism and ophthalmopathy. Amplification of TCR beta CDR3 regions was performed using RNA transcripts as template. A first-round RT-PCR of the TCR CDR3 used the HTBI primer set. TCRdb reanalysed the multiplex PCR reads using MiXCR and keeps one entry per CDR3 protein. The sample includes hundreds of thousands of distinct CDR3 sequences, over 35% seen only once; the top ten take 8% to 9%. The sample taken for sequencing was blood. These receptors were taken from a man aged 18 to 30 with Graves' hyperthyroidism.

V gene TRBV6-5 combines with J gene TRBJ1-3; D perhaps matches TRBD1 (5 bases). This CDR3 has 19 residues. The ends were cut back, 0 bases at V and 0 bases at J, with 18 bases in the middle. CDR1 MNHEY and CDR2 SVGAGI come from the germline V gene. The CDR3 DNA reads as TGTGCCAGCAGTTACTCGGTGGCGGGGGGGACTCGCTCTGGAAACACCATATATTTT. The encoded protein is CASSYSVAGGTRSGNTIYF.

This sequence joins TRBV7-9 and TRBJ2-7, with D perhaps TRBD1 (6 bases). Germline V gene lookup returns CDR1 SEHNR and CDR2 FQNEAQ (reference sequence). The germline V and J ends were trimmed by 6 bases and 2 bases, with 17 bases remaining between them. This CDR3 spans 15 amino acids. The CDR3 DNA reads TGTGCCAGCAGTTACTCTGGGGACAAAGCCTACGAGCAGTACTTC. It yields the protein CASSYSGDKAYEQYF.

This clonotype was seen ten or more times. CDR3 sequence: CASSHETIEQYF. CDR3 sequence (DNA): TGTGCCAGCAGCCACGAGACAATCGAGCAGTACTTC. The chain recombines TRBV7-2 with TRBJ2-7; no clear D gene. The CDR3 is made up of 12 amino acids. V lost 5 bases to trimming and J lost 6 bases, with 11 bases between them. CDR1 and CDR2 from the germline V gene are SGHTA and FQGNSA.

This clonotype was detected many times. The chain employs TRBV15 and TRBJ1-4; TRBD1 matches at 7 bases. CDR3 size: 13 residues. J was trimmed by 6 bases and V by 3 bases; bases with no gene match: 1. Germline loops: CDR1 LNHNV, CDR2 YYDKDF (reference sequence). The CDR3 region is CATSSQGDEKLFF. In nucleotides, the CDR3 is TGTGCCACCAGCAGCCAGGGGGATGAAAAACTGTTTTTT.

The rearrangement joins TRBV29-1 to TRBJ2-7; TRBD2 might be the D (5 bases). CDR3 length: 13 residues. V dropped 6 bases and J dropped 3 bases, with 15 bases sitting between them. CDR1 is SQVTM and CDR2 is ANQGSEA in the germline V gene. The CDR3 here is CSVAEGRGYEQYF. DNA for the CDR3: TGCAGCGTAGCGGAAGGTCGGGGCTACGAGCAGTACTTC.

This clonotype was seen at least ten times. The rearrangement uses TRBV15 and TRBJ1-2; D gene uncertain. The CDR3 runs 12 residues. Germline V gene data show CDR1 as LNHNV and CDR2 as YYDKDF (reference sequence). Trimming removed 5 bases at V and 8 bases at J, with 12 bases between. CDR3 DNA sequence: TGTGCCACCAGCGGCGGCTCATCCGGCTACACCTTC. Amino acids: CATSGGSSGYTF.

The rearrangement joins TRBV25-1 to TRBJ1-1, with a possible D match to TRBD1 (6 bases). The CDR3 is 14 amino acids. The germline V gene encodes CDR1 MGHDK and CDR2 SYGVNS. V was pared by 6 bases and J by 1 base, with 12 bases between. The chain's CDR3 is CASSQPTGNTEAFF. The CDR3 coding sequence is TGTGCCAGCAGCCAGCCGACAGGGAACACTGAAGCTTTCTTT.

This clonotype was seen more than once but under ten times. The chain is built from TRBV4-1 and TRBJ2-6; D remains ambiguous. From germline, CDR1 is MGHRA and CDR2 YSYEKL. The V end lost 1 base, the J end lost 0 bases, and 22 bases lay between the germline ends. The CDR3 spans 21 residues. The CDR3 loop reads CASSQGGGFERRYSGANVLTF. The CDR3 DNA is TGCGCCAGCAGCCAAGGGGGTGGCTTTGAGAGGAGATACTCTGGGGCCAACGTCCTGACTTTC.

The rearrangement links TRBV9 to TRBJ1-4; D is possibly TRBD1 (6 bases). Germline assignment: CDR1 SGDLS and CDR2 YYNGEE. This CDR3 contains 16 residues. Deletions cut 2 bases from V and 6 bases from J, with 17 bases between. The CDR3 protein is CASSVGTGWPDEKLFF. In DNA, the CDR3 is TGTGCCAGCAGCGTCGGAACAGGGTGGCCCGATGAAAAACTGTTTTTT.

The J gene is TRBJ1-4, the V gene TRBV10-2; D is unresolved. CDR3 size: 12 residues. V was shortened by 5 bases and J by 10 bases, with 11 bases between the two germline ends. From germline, CDR1 is WSHSY and CDR2 SAAADI. DNA for the CDR3: TGCGCCAGCAGTTGCTCGAACGGAAAACTGTTTTTT. It yields the protein CASSCSNGKLFF.

The table lists this clonotype with a few counts. CDR3 protein: CASSTSDEQYF. The CDR3 coding sequence is TGTGCCAGCAGTACTAGCGACGAGCAGTACTTC. The V call is TRBV6-5, the J call TRBJ2-7, with 7 positions matching TRBD2. This CDR3 contains 11 residues. Per the germline V gene, CDR1 is MNHEY and CDR2 is SVGAGI. V shed 5 bases and J 5 bases; nucleotides not matched to a gene: 0.

This clonotype appeared a few times. It may be a read error: a sequence one base away is much more abundant. The chain uses TRBV29-1 and TRBJ1-1; D gene uncertain. The ends were cut back, 6 bases at V and 1 base at J, with 9 bases in the middle. The CDR3 contains 12 residues. Germline V lookup: CDR1 SQVTM, CDR2 ANQGSEA. This chain's CDR3 is CSVDTENTEAFF. The CDR3 nucleotides are TGCAGCGTCGACACGGAGAACACTGAAGCTTTCTTT.